This T cell receptor beta chain was captured in a study of blood T cells in healthy people across ages. With a J-beta primer mix and a sample-barcoded 5' primer, a second PCR ran 7 to 11 cycles. MiXCR was run by TCRdb on the 5' RACE reads, yielding one entry per CDR3 protein. The repertoire has 850,000 to 1,100,000 distinct CDR3 sequences, 35% to 40% of them found once; the top ten carry less than 15%. The sequence was collected from a man in his late teens or twenties in good health. Specimen: blood.

The CDR3 sequence: CASRHRDITEAFF. The CDR3 DNA sequence: TGTGCCAGCAGGCACAGGGATATCACTGAAGCTTTCTTT. V gene TRBV12-3 or TRBV12-4 combines with J gene TRBJ1-1; D may be TRBD1 (6 bases). V shed 6 bases and J shed 4 bases, with 12 bases lying between them. The CDR3 loop spans 13 amino acids.